This entry describes one T cell receptor (beta chain). This record belongs to a study of blood T cell repertoires in COVID-19. About the research overall: Sites in the United States, Italy and Spain provided acute and convalescent COVID-19 samples. Nucleic acid was either cDNA or gDNA, and it came from T cells, B-cell-depleted T cells, or PBMCs.

The CDR3 has 15 amino acids. Germline V gene sequence: CDR1 SGHVS, CDR2 FQNEAQ. The junction had 9 bases not matched to a gene; V was cut back by 6 bases and J by 2 bases. How the authors handled the data: Amplified reference gene primers provided the basis for estimating nucleated cell counts. Some clones are missing from TCRdb's copy, which holds only in-frame ones; the method was immunoSEQ multiplex PCR. V, J and clone size are those of that table, while D and trimming were read from the DNA. There are fewer than 65,000 clones in the sample; roughly four fifths occur only once, and more than 9% lies in the top ten.

Input material: peripheral blood. The chain combines TRBV7-8 with TRBJ1-1; 7 bases are a match to TRBD1. The receptor was isolated from a human donor in a cohort sampled during active COVID-19. CDR3 DNA: TGTGCCAGCAGACCCCCGACAGGGCCAAACACTGAAGCTTTCTTT. This translates into CASRPPTGPNTEAFF.